This TCR beta chain is drawn from a study of blood T cell repertoires in COVID-19. Study as a whole: The analysed material was cDNA or gDNA that came from T cells, B-cell-depleted T cells, or PBMCs.

There are 13 residues in the CDR3. V lost 7 bases and J lost 0, with 9 bases in between. CDR1 is MNHEY and CDR2 is SVGAGI in the germline V gene. In Seattle, patients joined the study during active infection and were tracked longitudinally. In the original processing: Amplification from reference gene primers served as the basis for estimated nucleated cell counts. Sequencing was performed with immunoSEQ multiplex PCR; in TCRdb, only in-frame clones are kept and a portion is missing. That table is the source of V, J and clone size, and D and trimming were worked out from the DNA. The sample includes roughly 230,000 clones, over 75% of them seen just once.

Sequenced input: peripheral blood. The receptor was isolated from a man over 45 with COVID-19, enrolled during active disease. V and J are TRBV6-5 and TRBJ1-2; tentative D call: TRBD1 (5 bases). In nucleotides, the CDR3 is TGTGCCAGCACGGGGGAGGCTAACTATGGCTACACCTTC. Translated, it gives CASTGEANYGYTF.